The rows below give T cell receptor beta chains drawn from one sample of a study of blood T cell repertoires in COVID-19. Sequencing was performed with immunoSEQ multiplex PCR; in TCRdb, only in-frame clones are kept and a portion is missing. The sample includes a few hundred thousand clones, about 85% of them seen just once. Sequenced sample: peripheral blood. Receptor source: a woman aged 18 to 35 with acute or convalescent COVID-19. Both conserved end residues are part of each CDR3. A D gene is named only where the DNA matches it firmly. A clone size is listed for some rows: how often the clone was seen (once, few, many), or a class if it is expanded.

j_call: TRBJ1-1
v_call: TRBV27
d_call: .
clone_size: .
cdr3_nt: TGTGCCAGCAGTTTGGGGGGAGAGGGAACTGAAGCTTTCTTT
cdr3_aa: CASSLGGEGTEAFF

j_call: TRBJ1-3
v_call: TRBV3-1/TRBV3-2
d_call: TRBD1
clone_size: .
cdr3_nt: TGTGCCAGCAGCCCAATGGACAGGGGAAACACCATATATTTT
cdr3_aa: CASSPMDRGNTIYF

j_call: TRBJ1-6
v_call: TRBV5-8
d_call: .
clone_size: .
cdr3_nt: TGTGCCAGCAGCCTTCAGGGTTCACCCCTCCACTTT
cdr3_aa: CASSLQGSPLHF

j_call: TRBJ2-5
v_call: TRBV28
d_call: .
clone_size: .
cdr3_nt: TGTGCCAGCAGATCCGCCGGACTCATTCAAGAGACCCAGTACTTC
cdr3_aa: CASRSAGLIQETQYF

j_call: TRBJ1-5
v_call: TRBV30
d_call: .
clone_size: once
cdr3_nt: TGTGCCTGGAGTTACAAGGGAGTTAGCAATCAGCCCCAGCATTTT
cdr3_aa: CAWSYKGVSNQPQHF

j_call: TRBJ2-3
v_call: TRBV29-1
d_call: TRBD2
clone_size: .
cdr3_nt: TGCAGCGTATTGGCGGGAGCCGGGTTTCCAGATACGCAGTATTTT
cdr3_aa: CSVLAGAGFPDTQYF

j_call: TRBJ2-7
v_call: TRBV5-6
d_call: .
clone_size: .
cdr3_nt: TGTGCCAGCAGCTTTAGGGGCGTCCCCTACGAGCAGTACTTC
cdr3_aa: CASSFRGVPYEQYF

j_call: TRBJ1-4
v_call: TRBV5-1
d_call: TRBD1
clone_size: .
cdr3_nt: TGCGCCAGCAGCTTAAAGACAGGGGGCTTCGAAAAACTGTTTTTT
cdr3_aa: CASSLKTGGFEKLFF

j_call: TRBJ2-7
v_call: TRBV19
d_call: TRBD1
clone_size: .
cdr3_nt: TGTGCCAGTAGTAAGACGTTTCCGGGACAGGGGGCCGACGAGCAGTACTTC
cdr3_aa: CASSKTFPGQGADEQYF

j_call: TRBJ2-1
v_call: TRBV4-2
d_call: TRBD2
clone_size: .
cdr3_nt: TGTGCCAGCAGCCAAGCTAGCGGGAGTAGGGATGAGCAGTTCTTC
cdr3_aa: CASSQASGSRDEQFF

j_call: TRBJ2-1
v_call: TRBV5-5
d_call: .
clone_size: .
cdr3_nt: TGTGCCAGCAGCGACGGAGTCTACAATGAGCAGTTCTTC
cdr3_aa: CASSDGVYNEQFF

j_call: TRBJ2-3
v_call: TRBV13
d_call: .
clone_size: .
cdr3_nt: TGTGCCAGCAGGGCGGGAAGTGGCACAGATACGCAGTATTTT
cdr3_aa: CASRAGSGTDTQYF

j_call: TRBJ2-1
v_call: TRBV19
d_call: .
clone_size: .
cdr3_nt: TGTGCCAGTAGTATAGAGGGACTCGGTGAGCAGTTCTTC
cdr3_aa: CASSIEGLGEQFF

j_call: TRBJ2-4
v_call: TRBV7-9
d_call: .
clone_size: .
cdr3_nt: TGTGCCAGCAGCTTAGCGCTTGGGGGGGCCAAAAACATTCAGTACTTC
cdr3_aa: CASSLALGGAKNIQYF

j_call: TRBJ1-2
v_call: TRBV5-6
d_call: .
clone_size: .
cdr3_nt: TGTGCCAGCAGGCCGACAGTATCTTACTATGGCTACACCTTC
cdr3_aa: CASRPTVSYYGYTF

j_call: TRBJ2-5
v_call: TRBV11-3
d_call: TRBD1
clone_size: .
cdr3_nt: TGTGCCAGCAGCTTAGGGGACAGCGACCAAGAGACCCAGTACTTC
cdr3_aa: CASSLGDSDQETQYF

j_call: TRBJ1-1
v_call: TRBV25-1
d_call: .
clone_size: .
cdr3_nt: TGTGCCAGCAGTGCTTACACCAGGGTTGAAGCTTTCTTT
cdr3_aa: CASSAYTRVEAFF

j_call: TRBJ1-2
v_call: TRBV14
d_call: .
clone_size: .
cdr3_nt: TGTGCCAGCAGCCAAGGTATCCCCCCTAACTATGGCTACACCTTC
cdr3_aa: CASSQGIPPNYGYTF

j_call: TRBJ1-1
v_call: TRBV5-1
d_call: .
clone_size: .
cdr3_nt: TGCGCCAGCAGGTTGGGCAGGGCAGAAGCTTTCTTT
cdr3_aa: CASRLGRAEAFF

j_call: TRBJ1-2
v_call: TRBV28
d_call: .
clone_size: .
cdr3_nt: TGTGCCAGCAGCCACGAGGAGGGCTACACCTTC
cdr3_aa: CASSHEEGYTF

j_call: TRBJ2-3
v_call: TRBV7-6
d_call: TRBD2
clone_size: .
cdr3_nt: TGTGCCAGCAGCTTAGGCTTAGCGGGAGAGGGCACAGATACGCAGTATTTT
cdr3_aa: CASSLGLAGEGTDTQYF

j_call: TRBJ2-3
v_call: TRBV5-1
d_call: TRBD2
clone_size: .
cdr3_nt: TGCGCCAGCAGCCCAAGCCCTAGCGGGGGGGCCGTGAATACGCAGTATTTT
cdr3_aa: CASSPSPSGGAVNTQYF

j_call: TRBJ2-4
v_call: TRBV28
d_call: .
clone_size: .
cdr3_nt: TGTGCCAGTGAGCCGGGATCCCTAGCCAAAAACATTCAGTACTTC
cdr3_aa: CASEPGSLAKNIQYF

j_call: TRBJ1-1
v_call: TRBV5-1
d_call: .
clone_size: .
cdr3_nt: TGCGCCAGCAGCGCCACAGTGAACACTGAAGCTTTCTTT
cdr3_aa: CASSATVNTEAFF

j_call: TRBJ2-1
v_call: TRBV6-4
d_call: TRBD2
clone_size: once
cdr3_nt: TGTGCCAGCAGTGACTCAACTAGCGGGAGTCCCCCGGAGCAGTTCTTC
cdr3_aa: CASSDSTSGSPPEQFF

j_call: TRBJ2-2
v_call: TRBV7-9
d_call: .
clone_size: .
cdr3_nt: TGTGCCAGCAGTGCAATTAGGGAGGCAACCGGGGAGCTGTTTTTT
cdr3_aa: CASSAIREATGELFF

j_call: TRBJ1-2
v_call: TRBV6-5
d_call: TRBD1
clone_size: .
cdr3_nt: TGTGCCAGCAGCCGGGACAGGGGGCAAGGCTACACCTTC
cdr3_aa: CASSRDRGQGYTF

j_call: TRBJ1-2
v_call: TRBV5-8
d_call: .
clone_size: .
cdr3_nt: TGTGCCAGCAGCCGCGGCATAGGCTACACCTTC
cdr3_aa: CASSRGIGYTF

j_call: TRBJ1-5
v_call: TRBV30
d_call: .
clone_size: .
cdr3_nt: TGTGCCTGGGAGGATCCCGGGGGGCCCCAGCATTTT
cdr3_aa: CAWEDPGGPQHF

j_call: TRBJ1-3
v_call: TRBV7-2
d_call: .
clone_size: .
cdr3_nt: TGTGCCAGCGTCCTACAGGGTGCGGGAAACACCATATATTTT
cdr3_aa: CASVLQGAGNTIYF

j_call: TRBJ1-1
v_call: TRBV6-2/TRBV6-3
d_call: TRBD1
clone_size: .
cdr3_nt: TGTGCCAGCAGTTACGGCGGGACAGGGGTGGGTCTAGCTTTCTTT
cdr3_aa: CASSYGGTGVGLAFF

j_call: TRBJ1-4
v_call: TRBV13
d_call: TRBD1
clone_size: .
cdr3_nt: TGTGCCAGCAGCTTACGGACAGGGGATGAAAAACTGTTTTTT
cdr3_aa: CASSLRTGDEKLFF

j_call: TRBJ1-5
v_call: TRBV19
d_call: TRBD1
clone_size: .
cdr3_nt: TGTGCCAGTAGTTCGGCCGGGACAGGATTACAGCCCCAGCATTTT
cdr3_aa: CASSSAGTGLQPQHF

j_call: TRBJ2-6
v_call: TRBV7-3
d_call: .
clone_size: .
cdr3_nt: TGTGCCAGCAGCAAACAGGGCACCTCTGGGGCCAACGTCCTGACTTTC
cdr3_aa: CASSKQGTSGANVLTF

j_call: TRBJ1-5
v_call: TRBV30
d_call: .
clone_size: .
cdr3_nt: TGTGCCTGGAGCGTAAATAGCAATCAGCCCCAGCATTTT
cdr3_aa: CAWSVNSNQPQHF

j_call: TRBJ1-2
v_call: TRBV5-1
d_call: .
clone_size: few
cdr3_nt: TGCGCCAGCAGCTTGGAACAGGGAGTTATCCTTGGCTACACCTTC
cdr3_aa: CASSLEQGVILGYTF

j_call: TRBJ2-2
v_call: TRBV20-1
d_call: .
clone_size: .
cdr3_nt: TGCAGTGCGAGTATACCGACCCCAGGGTTGCCGAACACCGGGGAGCTGTTTTTT
cdr3_aa: CSASIPTPGLPNTGELFF

j_call: TRBJ1-1
v_call: TRBV10-2
d_call: TRBD1
clone_size: .
cdr3_nt: TGCGCCAGCAGCTCGGGACAGCCGAACACTGAAGCTTTCTTT
cdr3_aa: CASSSGQPNTEAFF

j_call: TRBJ2-3
v_call: TRBV10-3
d_call: .
clone_size: .
cdr3_nt: TGTGCCATCAGTGAAGGGGTTAGGGATACGCAGTATTTT
cdr3_aa: CAISEGVRDTQYF

j_call: TRBJ2-1
v_call: TRBV18
d_call: TRBD2
clone_size: .
cdr3_nt: TGTGCCAGCTCACCACAGCGGGGGGGCCATGAGCAGTTCTTC
cdr3_aa: CASSPQRGGHEQFF

j_call: TRBJ2-1
v_call: TRBV6-5
d_call: TRBD1
clone_size: once
cdr3_nt: TGTGCCAGCAGTCGACAGGGTCGGGATGAGCAGTTCTTC
cdr3_aa: CASSRQGRDEQFF

j_call: TRBJ2-3
v_call: TRBV2
d_call: .
clone_size: .
cdr3_nt: TGTGCCAGCATTCTACTAGTTAGCACAGATACGCAGTATTTT
cdr3_aa: CASILLVSTDTQYF

j_call: TRBJ2-1
v_call: TRBV10-2
d_call: .
clone_size: .
cdr3_nt: TGCGCCAGCAGCTCTAGGTCCGGGGGTAGCTCCTACAATGAGCAGTTCTTC
cdr3_aa: CASSSRSGGSSYNEQFF

j_call: TRBJ2-7
v_call: TRBV12-3/TRBV12-4
d_call: .
clone_size: .
cdr3_nt: TGTGCCAGCAGTGTAGACAGGACCTACGAGCAGTACTTC
cdr3_aa: CASSVDRTYEQYF

j_call: TRBJ2-7
v_call: TRBV18
d_call: TRBD2
clone_size: .
cdr3_nt: TGTGCCAGCTCACCCGGGACTAGCTACGAGCAGTACTTC
cdr3_aa: CASSPGTSYEQYF

j_call: TRBJ1-6
v_call: TRBV28
d_call: .
clone_size: .
cdr3_nt: TGTGCCAGCAGTTTCGGGACATACTATAATTCACCCCTCCACTTT
cdr3_aa: CASSFGTYYNSPLHF

j_call: TRBJ1-1
v_call: TRBV6-5
d_call: .
clone_size: .
cdr3_nt: TGTGCCAGCAGTCGTGGGGCGGTGAACACTGAAGCTTTCTTT
cdr3_aa: CASSRGAVNTEAFF

j_call: TRBJ2-7
v_call: TRBV5-4
d_call: TRBD2
clone_size: .
cdr3_nt: TGTGCCAGCAGCTTGGATTTAGGACTAGCGGGACCTAAAAACTACGAGCAGTACTTC
cdr3_aa: CASSLDLGLAGPKNYEQYF

j_call: TRBJ2-1
v_call: TRBV5-1
d_call: .
clone_size: .
cdr3_nt: TGCGCCAGCAGCTTGGGAGCACAGGAGATCAATGAGCAGTTCTTC
cdr3_aa: CASSLGAQEINEQFF

j_call: TRBJ2-3
v_call: TRBV9
d_call: TRBD1
clone_size: .
cdr3_nt: TGTGCCAGCAGCGTATCACTAGGGGGCGACGAAGCAGATACGCAGTATTTT
cdr3_aa: CASSVSLGGDEADTQYF

j_call: TRBJ1-4
v_call: TRBV6-1
d_call: .
clone_size: .
cdr3_nt: TGTGCCAGCAGTGAAGCTGGAGGAACTAATGAAAAACTGTTTTTT
cdr3_aa: CASSEAGGTNEKLFF

j_call: TRBJ1-3
v_call: TRBV7-2
d_call: .
clone_size: once
cdr3_nt: TGTGCCAGCAGCTCGACATTCTCTGGAAACACCATATATTTT
cdr3_aa: CASSSTFSGNTIYF